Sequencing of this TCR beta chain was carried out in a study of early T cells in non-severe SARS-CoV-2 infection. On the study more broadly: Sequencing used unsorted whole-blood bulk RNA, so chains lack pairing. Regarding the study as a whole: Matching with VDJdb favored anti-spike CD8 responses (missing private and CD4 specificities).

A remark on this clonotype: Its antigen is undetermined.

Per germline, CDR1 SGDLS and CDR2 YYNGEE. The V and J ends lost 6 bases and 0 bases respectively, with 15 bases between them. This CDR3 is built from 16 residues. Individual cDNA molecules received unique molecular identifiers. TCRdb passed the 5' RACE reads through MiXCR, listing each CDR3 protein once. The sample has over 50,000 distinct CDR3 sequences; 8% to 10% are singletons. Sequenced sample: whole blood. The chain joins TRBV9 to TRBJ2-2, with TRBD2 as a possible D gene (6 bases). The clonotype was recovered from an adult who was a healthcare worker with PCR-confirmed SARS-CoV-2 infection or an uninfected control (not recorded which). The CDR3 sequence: CASTLAAGTNTGELFF. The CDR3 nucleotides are TGTGCCAGCACCCTCGCGGCGGGAACGAACACCGGGGAGCTGTTTTTT. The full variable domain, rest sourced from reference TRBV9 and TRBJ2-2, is DSGVTQTPKHLITATGQRVTLRCSPRSGDLSVYWYQQSLDQGLQFLIQYYNGEERAKGNILERFSAQQFPDLHSELNLSSLELGDSALYFCASTLAAGTNTGELFFGEGSRLTVL.